These 30 T cell receptor beta chains were sequenced from one sample in a study of blood T cell repertoires in COVID-19. Assay used: immunoSEQ multiplex PCR; TCRdb lists only in-frame clones, some missing. The sample records 55,000 to 75,000 clones, 81% being singletons. The source material was peripheral blood. These receptors all stem from a human donor in a cohort sampled during active COVID-19.

This rearrangement joins TRBV30 to TRBJ2-1, with D maybe TRBD2 (6 bases). V dropped 5 bases and J dropped 0 bases, with 14 bases sitting between them. CDR1 and CDR2 from the germline V gene are GTSNPN and SVGIG (reference sequence). This CDR3 has 15 amino acids. In DNA form, the CDR3 reads TGTGCCTGGGGGCCTTTAGCGGACTCCTACAATGAGCAGTTCTTC. Translation gives CAWGPLADSYNEQFF.

The rearrangement joins TRBV5-4 to TRBJ2-5; 11 bases agree with TRBD2. This CDR3 is built from 15 residues. The V and J ends lost 0 bases and 2 bases, in that order; junction bases with no gene match: 0. Germline V gives CDR1 SGHNT, CDR2 YYREEE (reference sequence). The CDR3: CASSLGLAGQETQYF. CDR3 nucleotides: TGTGCCAGCAGCTTGGGACTAGCGGGACAAGAGACCCAGTACTTC.

The chain joins TRBV25-1 to TRBJ2-5, with 7 nucleotides matching TRBD1. Looked up from germline, CDR1 is MGHDK and CDR2 is SYGVNS. There are 15 residues in the CDR3. The J segment lost 4 bases and the V segment lost 3 bases, leaving 8 bases of the junction unmatched. The CDR3 loop is CASSDVGQEGETQYF. The DNA for the CDR3 is TGTGCCAGCAGTGACGTAGGACAGGAAGGAGAGACCCAGTACTTC.

The rearrangement uses TRBV7-9 and TRBJ1-3; D remains unclear. Germline V gene sequence: CDR1 SEHNR, CDR2 FQNEAQ (reference sequence). V lost 4 bases, J lost 0 bases, and 13 bases lay in between. This CDR3 is built from 16 residues. The CDR3 nucleotides read TGTGCCAGCAGCTCCCTCGGGTCTAGCTCTGGAAACACCATATATTTT. It is translated as CASSSLGSSSGNTIYF.

The chain has TRBV19 and TRBJ1-1, with TRBD1 as a possible D gene (6 bases). The CDR3 consists of 15 residues. Trimming shortened V by 4 bases and J by 1 base, and 13 bases separated the two germline ends. CDR1 and CDR2 from the germline V gene are LNHDA and SQIVND (reference sequence). This CDR3 is CASSTQGGGNTEAFF. In nucleotides, the CDR3 is TGTGCCAGTAGTACACAGGGCGGGGGGAACACTGAAGCTTTCTTT. The full variable domain, in which reference TRBV19 and TRBJ1-1 provide the parts outside the CDR3, is DGGITQSPKYLFRKEGQNVTLSCEQNLNHDAMYWYRQDPGQGLRLIYYSQIVNDFQKGDIAEGYSVSREKKESFPLTVTSAQKNPTAFYLCASSTQGGGNTEAFFGQGTRLTVV.

This chain joins TRBV4-1 and TRBJ2-2, with 7 bases matching TRBD1. The CDR3 spans 15 residues. From germline, CDR1 is MGHRA and CDR2 YSYEKL. V was clipped by 6 bases and J by 3 bases; unmatched bases: 7. The CDR3 coding sequence is TGCGCCAGCAGATCTAACAGGGGAGACACCGGGGAGCTGTTTTTT. The encoded protein is CASRSNRGDTGELFF.

The V call is TRBV7-8, the J call TRBJ1-1; D gene unclear. The CDR3 runs to 13 residues. V lost 4 bases and J lost 1, with 7 bases in between. The germline V gene has CDR1 SGHVS and CDR2 FQNEAQ. CDR3: CASSSVSNTEAFF. CDR3 nucleotide sequence: TGTGCCAGCAGCTCCGTCTCGAACACTGAAGCTTTCTTT. The variable domain in full, with the rest retrieved from reference TRBV7-8 and TRBJ1-1, is GAGVSQSPRYKVAKRGQDVALRCDPISGHVSLFWYQQALGQGPEFLTYFQNEAQLDKSGLPSDRFFAERPEGSVSTLKIQRTQQEDSAVYLCASSSVSNTEAFFGQGTRLTVV.

This clone was observed a single time. This chain joins TRBV6-2 or TRBV6-3 and TRBJ2-6; the D gene is possibly TRBD1 (6 bases). V lost 5 bases, J lost 3 bases, and 23 bases lay in between. This CDR3 is built from 19 residues. Germline V lookup: CDR1 MNHEY, CDR2 SVGEGT. CDR3 DNA: TGTGCCAGCAGTCCAGAGGGGGAGATTCGCCCGTTTGGGGCCAACGTCCTGACTTTC. This sequence encodes CASSPEGEIRPFGANVLTF.

The V call is TRBV5-4, the J call TRBJ1-2, with a tentative D call TRBD1 (5 bases). CDR3 length: 16 residues. Germline loops: CDR1 SGHNT, CDR2 YYREEE (reference sequence). Trimming cost V 2 bases and J 0 bases, with 14 bases left between them. The CDR3: CASSFGASTANYGYTF. CDR3 DNA: TGTGCCAGCAGCTTCGGAGCTTCGACAGCTAACTATGGCTACACCTTC.

V is TRBV19 and J is TRBJ1-5; maybe TRBD1 (6 bases). Per germline, CDR1 LNHDA and CDR2 SQIVND (reference sequence). Trimming took 8 bases from V and 2 from J, leaving 16 bases between them. The CDR3 is made up of 15 amino acids. CDR3 nucleotide sequence: TGTGCCAGTTATGAGGGGGGGAAGGGCAATCAGCCCCAGCATTTT. It translates to CASYEGGKGNQPQHF.

V usage is TRBV11-2 and J usage is TRBJ2-1; the D is unclear. Germline values: CDR1 SGHAT, CDR2 FQNNGV. Deletions cut 5 bases from V and 3 bases from J, with 11 bases between. This CDR3 contains 14 residues. The CDR3 spells CASSPPGGYNEQFF. CDR3 sequence (DNA): TGTGCCAGCAGCCCCCCGGGTGGCTACAATGAGCAGTTCTTC.

The chain couples TRBV9 to TRBJ2-2, with TRBD2 identical over 7 bases. This CDR3 has 16 amino acids. With V trimmed by 3 bases and J by 2 bases, 7 bases remained unmatched. From germline, CDR1 is SGDLS and CDR2 YYNGEE. DNA of the CDR3: TGTGCCAGCAGCGCCTCGAGCGGGATAAACACCGGGGAGCTGTTTTTT. Translation: CASSASSGINTGELFF.

This chain links TRBV5-1 with TRBJ2-1, with 12 bases lining up with TRBD1. CDR1 and CDR2 (germline): SGHRS, YFSETQ. V shed 5 bases, J shed 10 bases, and the junction held 13 bases outside the gene matches. The CDR3 consists of 16 residues. CDR3 nucleotide sequence: TGCGCCAGCAGTGGTTTGGGACAGGGGGCCCTTAGGGAGCAGTTCTTC. The encoded protein is CASSGLGQGALREQFF. Supplemented by reference TRBV5-1 and TRBJ2-1, the full variable domain reads KAGVTQTPRYLIKTRGQQVTLSCSPISGHRSVSWYQQTPGQGLQFLFEYFSETQRNKGNFPGRFSGRQFSNSRSEMNVSTLELGDSALYLCASSGLGQGALREQFFGPGTRLTVL.

The chain employs TRBV6-5 and TRBJ2-1; 9 bases agree with TRBD2. Trimming at V came to 2 bases and at J to 8 bases, leaving 7 bases not matched to a gene. The CDR3 contains 15 residues. Per the germline V gene, CDR1 is MNHEY and CDR2 is SVGAGI. CDR3 amino acids: CASSYPGLAGDEQFF. DNA for the CDR3: TGTGCCAGCAGTTACCCGGGACTAGCAGGAGATGAGCAGTTCTTC.

The V and J genes are TRBV3-1 (or the pseudogene TRBV3-2) and TRBJ1-2, with TRBD1 as a possible D gene (6 bases). The germline gives CDR1 LGHDT, CDR2 YNNKEL (reference sequence). V lost 1 base and J lost 2, with 14 bases in between. The CDR3 has 16 residues. The CDR3 region is CASSQVLKGVNYGYTF. As DNA, the CDR3 is TGTGCCAGCAGCCAAGTATTGAAGGGGGTAAACTATGGCTACACCTTC.

The chain recombines TRBV30 with TRBJ1-1; D uncertain. Germline values: CDR1 GTSNPN, CDR2 SVGIG (reference sequence). V shed 4 bases and J shed 1 base, with 10 bases lying between them. The CDR3 totals 13 residues. The CDR3: CAWMRQSNTEAFF. In nucleotides, the CDR3 is TGTGCCTGGATGAGGCAGTCGAACACTGAAGCTTTCTTT.

This clone has just a few counts. The chain has TRBV28 and TRBJ2-3; 10 positions match TRBD2. Germline CDR1 and CDR2: MDHEN and SYDVKM. The CDR3 runs 15 residues. J gave up 3 bases and V 6 bases, and 6 bases lay outside the gene matches. CDR3 sequence reads: CASRASGSGTDTQYF. CDR3 sequence (DNA): TGTGCCAGCAGGGCTAGCGGGAGCGGAACAGATACGCAGTATTTT.

V is TRBV19 and J is TRBJ1-2; the D gene is possibly TRBD1 (6 bases). Germline V gene sequence: CDR1 LNHDA, CDR2 SQIVND (reference sequence). The CDR3 extends over 14 amino acids. Trimming took off 6 bases at V and 4 bases at J, with 15 bases between the two ends. Here the CDR3 reads CASRGRGGVYGYTF. CDR3 nucleotide sequence: TGTGCCAGTAGAGGCCGCGGGGGCGTCTATGGCTACACCTTC.

V is TRBV28 and J is TRBJ2-2; 8 nucleotides line up with TRBD2. V lost 3 bases to trimming and J lost 7 bases; unmatched junction nucleotides: 4. The germline V gene has CDR1 MDHEN and CDR2 SYDVKM. This CDR3 is 14 amino acids long. For the CDR3, the DNA is TGTGCCAGCAGTTTCGCCGGGACTAGCGGGGAGCTGTTTTTT. As protein: CASSFAGTSGELFF.

This clone is a singleton in its sample. The chain uses TRBV5-1 and TRBJ2-7; 9 bases fit TRBD2. CDR3 length equals 15 residues. V trimming: 4 bases; J trimming: 4 bases; junction bases outside the gene matches: 9. The germline V gene has CDR1 SGHRS and CDR2 YFSETQ. The CDR3 sequence: CASSPLTSGSYEQYF. As DNA, the CDR3 is TGCGCCAGCAGCCCCCTAACTAGCGGGTCATACGAGCAGTACTTC.

The chain uses TRBV4-2 and TRBJ2-1, with D maybe TRBD2 (5 bases). V was clipped by 0 bases and J by 6 bases, with 15 bases between them. CDR3 length equals 16 residues. Germline V gene sequence: CDR1 LGHNA, CDR2 YNFKEQ. The CDR3 spells CASSQDGSGSFNEQFF. The CDR3 DNA sequence: TGTGCCAGCAGCCAAGATGGCAGCGGATCTTTCAATGAGCAGTTCTTC.

The rearrangement uses TRBV6-4 and TRBJ2-7, with D possibly TRBD1 on 5 matching bases. This CDR3 contains 15 residues. V gave up 2 bases and J gave up 5 bases, with 16 bases separating them. Germline V CDR1 and CDR2: MRHNA, SNTAGT. The DNA of the CDR3 is TGTGCCAGCAGTGACCCGCCTGGACAAGAGGACGAGCAGTACTTC. This codes for CASSDPPGQEDEQYF.

This clone was seen a single time. V usage is TRBV11-1 and J usage is TRBJ2-1, with TRBD2 as a possible D gene (5 bases). Germline V gene lookup returns CDR1 SGHAT and CDR2 FQDESV (reference sequence). Trimming pared 3 bases from V and 0 bases from J, leaving 9 bases between. The CDR3 is 15 residues long. CDR3 sequence (DNA): TGTGCCAGCAGCTTGGGGAGTAGCTCCTACAATGAGCAGTTCTTC. Translating gives CASSLGSSSYNEQFF.

This sequence joins TRBV28 and TRBJ2-7; TRBD2 matches at 8 bases. V shed 10 bases, J shed 4 bases, and the junction held 12 bases outside the gene matches. CDR3 size: 14 residues. Germline V CDR1 and CDR2: MDHEN, SYDVKM. This chain's CDR3 is CAIPHLAGSYEQYF. The CDR3 DNA sequence: TGTGCCATCCCACATCTAGCGGGTAGTTACGAGCAGTACTTC.

This clone was seen just once. The chain recombines TRBV9 with TRBJ2-7; D possibly corresponds to TRBD1 (6 bases). V gave up 0 bases and J gave up 2 bases, with 9 bases separating them. This CDR3 is built from 14 residues. The germline V gene has CDR1 SGDLS and CDR2 YYNGEE. The CDR3 DNA sequence: TGTGCCAGCAGCGTAGCGGCAGGGGCCTACGAGCAGTACTTC. Protein: CASSVAAGAYEQYF. Variable domain in full (rest from reference TRBV9 and TRBJ2-7): DSGVTQTPKHLITATGQRVTLRCSPRSGDLSVYWYQQSLDQGLQFLIQYYNGEERAKGNILERFSAQQFPDLHSELNLSSLELGDSALYFCASSVAAGAYEQYFGPGTRLTVT.

The V gene is TRBV28, the J gene TRBJ1-4, with 8 bases identical to TRBD1. CDR3 length equals 13 residues. Germline CDR1 MDHEN, CDR2 SYDVKM. Germline trimming cut 6 bases from V and 10 bases from J; bases unmatched to any gene: 7. The CDR3 loop reads CASSSQGGLKLFF. Written as DNA, the CDR3 is TGTGCCAGCAGCTCACAGGGGGGATTAAAACTGTTTTTT.

This chain joins TRBV7-6 and TRBJ2-5; TRBD1 aligns across 7 bases. Germline CDR1 and CDR2: SGHVS and FNYEAQ. With V trimmed by 5 bases and J by 5 bases, 2 bases remained unmatched. This CDR3 has 12 residues. The chain's CDR3 is CASSNRGETQYF. The CDR3 DNA is TGTGCCAGCAGCAACAGGGGCGAGACCCAGTACTTC.

The V gene is TRBV7-9, the J gene TRBJ2-3, with 7 bases identical to TRBD2. Looked up from germline, CDR1 is SEHNR and CDR2 is FQNEAQ (reference sequence). J lost 0 bases, V lost 5 bases, and 8 bases had no gene match. This CDR3 is 16 amino acids long. The CDR3 region is CASSATLAVSTDTQYF. As DNA, the CDR3 is TGTGCCAGCAGCGCGACTCTAGCGGTGAGCACAGATACGCAGTATTTT. The complete variable domain, with remaining parts taken from reference TRBV7-9 and TRBJ2-3, reads DTGVSQNPRHKITKRGQNVTFRCDPISEHNRLYWYRQTLGQGPEFLTYFQNEAQLEKSRLLSDRFSAERPKGSFSTLEIQRTEQGDSAMYLCASSATLAVSTDTQYFGPGTRLTVL.

The chain joins TRBV7-2 to TRBJ1-1, with a weak D call TRBD1 (6 bases). The V and J ends lost 2 bases and 11 bases respectively, with 24 bases between them. The CDR3 has 16 residues. CDR1 is SGHTA and CDR2 is FQGNSA in the germline V gene. As DNA, the CDR3 is TGTGCCAGCAGCTTATCCCTGTCAGGGGCGGCGTTTTCCGCTTTCTTT. Protein product: CASSLSLSGAAFSAFF.

The V gene is TRBV4-1, the J gene TRBJ2-7, with a weak D call TRBD1 (5 bases). This CDR3 has 17 residues. Germline V gives CDR1 MGHRA, CDR2 YSYEKL. Between the trimmed V and J ends, which lost 0 bases and 0 bases, there was a span of 15 bases. CDR3 sequence (DNA): TGCGCCAGCAGCCAAGATTTAAGAACCCAGGGCTCCTACGAGCAGTACTTC. This gives the protein CASSQDLRTQGSYEQYF.